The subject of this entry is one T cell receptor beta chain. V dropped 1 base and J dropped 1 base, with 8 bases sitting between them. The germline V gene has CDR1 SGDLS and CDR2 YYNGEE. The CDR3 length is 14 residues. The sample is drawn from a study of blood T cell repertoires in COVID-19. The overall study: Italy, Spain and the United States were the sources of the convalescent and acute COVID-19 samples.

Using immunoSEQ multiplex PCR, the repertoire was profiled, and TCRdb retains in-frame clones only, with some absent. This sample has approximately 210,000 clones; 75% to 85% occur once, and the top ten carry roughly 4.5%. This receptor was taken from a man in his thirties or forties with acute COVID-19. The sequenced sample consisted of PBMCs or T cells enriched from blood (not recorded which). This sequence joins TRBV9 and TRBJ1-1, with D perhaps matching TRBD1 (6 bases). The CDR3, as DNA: TGTGCCAGCAGCGTATCACAGGGGAACACTGAAGCTTTCTTT. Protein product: CASSVSQGNTEAFF.